The 31 T cell receptor beta chains below all came from one sample that was sequenced in a study of control samples from healthy donors and cancer patients (dated by TCRdb to the early 2020s). The library was built by means of the immunoSEQ multiplex PCR assay. TCRdb limited this immuneACCESS table to in-frame rearrangements with V and J called. A share of clones is missing; checked studies link under half to unresolved V genes, and the rest is unexplained. This sample is represented by tens of thousands of clones; approximately 95% of them were singletons. Nearly 1.5% of the sample belongs to the ten largest clones. The sample taken for sequencing was blood. The receptors shown here come from a woman aged 30 to 39 in good health.

The chain employs TRBV7-8 and TRBJ1-5, with D unclear. The CDR3 length is 16 residues. V was cut by 5 bases and J by 4 bases, with 18 bases left in between. Per the germline V gene, CDR1 is SGHVS and CDR2 is FQNEAQ. The CDR3 nucleotides read TGTGCCAGCAGCCCTAGGACGGTAATGGGTAATCAGCCCCAGCATTTT. This gives the protein CASSPRTVMGNQPQHF.

The chain carries TRBV7-9 and TRBJ1-2; 7 nucleotides agree with TRBD1. After removal of 5 bases from V and 5 bases from J, the junction contained 14 bases not matched to a gene. Germline CDR1 SEHNR, CDR2 FQNEAQ (reference sequence). This CDR3 contains 16 residues. The CDR3 DNA is TGTGCCAGCAGCGCAGCAGGGACAGCCGCTAGATATGGCTACACCTTC. Translated: CASSAAGTAARYGYTF.

This chain joins TRBV2 and TRBJ1-1; D might be TRBD1 (5 bases). V was shortened by 5 bases and J by 2 bases, with 9 bases between the two germline ends. Germline lookup yields CDR1 SNHLY and CDR2 FYNNEI. The CDR3 contains 13 residues. The CDR3 sequence is CASSWDPNTEAFF. The DNA of the CDR3 is TGTGCCAGCAGTTGGGACCCTAACACTGAAGCTTTCTTT.

The genes are TRBV10-3 and TRBJ1-1, with 7 bases lining up with TRBD1. From germline, CDR1 is ENHRY and CDR2 SYGVKD. The CDR3 contains 14 residues. Losses at the gene ends were 7 bases for V and 2 bases for J; bases not matched to a gene: 7. CDR3 bases: TGTGCCATCAACGAGGGGGCGGTCAACACTGAAGCTTTCTTT. Residues: CAINEGAVNTEAFF.

CDR3 DNA: TGTGCCAGCAGTTTATTCTCCGGGACGGCCAAAAACATTCAGTACTTC. Translating it yields CASSLFSGTAKNIQYF. The rearrangement uses TRBV28 and TRBJ2-4; D might be TRBD1 or TRBD2, each matching 5 bases. This CDR3 comprises 16 residues. Looked up from germline, CDR1 is MDHEN and CDR2 is SYDVKM. V was pared by 1 base and J by 1 base, with 11 bases between.

The gene calls are TRBV9 and TRBJ2-1; 8 bases are shared with TRBD1. Per the germline V gene, CDR1 is SGDLS and CDR2 is YYNGEE. The CDR3 covers 16 residues. The V segment lost 0 bases and the J segment 1 base; nucleotides outside the gene matches: 3. CDR3 in DNA: TGTGCCAGCAGCGTAGCAGGACAGGGTTCCTACAATGAGCAGTTCTTC. The encoded protein is CASSVAGQGSYNEQFF.

This clone appeared a single time. The CDR3 reads CASSLGGVYNEQFF. The CDR3 nucleotides are TGTGCCAGCAGCTTAGGCGGGGTTTACAATGAGCAGTTCTTC. This chain connects TRBV7-3 to TRBJ2-1; D may be TRBD2 (6 bases). CDR1 is SGHTA and CDR2 is FQGTGA in the germline V gene. This CDR3 region has 14 residues. Trimming shortened V by 2 bases and J by 4 bases, and 9 bases separated the two germline ends.

This clone was seen just once. V gene TRBV15 combines with J gene TRBJ2-5; 9 bases are shared with TRBD1. Germline CDR1 is LNHNV and CDR2 is YYDKDF (reference sequence). The trim removed 0 bases at V and 3 bases at J, leaving 20 bases unmatched. This CDR3 is 21 amino acids long. CDR3 coding DNA: TGTGCCACCAGCAGAGATCGGACAGGGGTTTCATTGCTGGGTCTGAAAGAGACCCAGTACTTC. This translates into CATSRDRTGVSLLGLKETQYF.

The V and J genes are TRBV7-9 and TRBJ1-2; 7 positions agree with TRBD1. The CDR3 contains 14 residues. Germline assignment: CDR1 SEHNR and CDR2 FQNEAQ (reference sequence). Trimming cost V 5 bases and J 4 bases; bases outside gene matches: 7. DNA for the CDR3: TGTGCCAGCAGCATTCGGGACAGCGGCTATGGCTACACCTTC. Translated, it gives CASSIRDSGYGYTF.

Only one count was recorded for this clone. Here the CDR3 reads CASSTGTSRDNSPLHF. The CDR3 nucleotides are TGCGCCAGCAGCACTGGGACATCCAGGGATAATTCACCCCTCCACTTT. The V gene is TRBV5-1, the J gene TRBJ1-6, with D perhaps TRBD1 (6 bases). The CDR3 covers 16 residues. Germline CDR1 is SGHRS and CDR2 is YFSETQ. V lost 4 bases and J 5 bases, leaving 16 bases between the germline ends.

The chain joins TRBV2 to TRBJ1-1; D unresolved. Germline lookup yields CDR1 SNHLY and CDR2 FYNNEI. V lost 7 bases and J 0 bases, leaving 9 bases between the germline ends. CDR3 length equals 13 residues. CDR3 residues: CASKAEMNTEAFF. The CDR3 DNA is TGTGCCAGCAAGGCAGAAATGAACACTGAAGCTTTCTTT.

The chain is built from TRBV11-2 and TRBJ2-3; a weak D match, TRBD1 (6 bases). Germline lookup yields CDR1 SGHAT and CDR2 FQNNGV. The CDR3 length is 15 residues. Trimming cost V 4 bases and J 0 bases, with 11 bases left between them. The CDR3 is CASSSGQASTDTQYF. As DNA, the CDR3 is TGTGCCAGCAGCTCGGGACAAGCTAGCACAGATACGCAGTATTTT.

The V gene is TRBV6-5, the J gene TRBJ2-5; 9 nucleotides align to TRBD1. Losses at the gene ends were 6 bases for V and 4 bases for J; bases not matched to a gene: 9. Per germline, CDR1 MNHEY and CDR2 SVGAGI. CDR3 size: 15 residues. CDR3 bases: TGTGCCAGCAGGAAGGGACAGGGAGGGGGAGAGACCCAGTACTTC. This translates into CASRKGQGGGETQYF.

The V and J genes are TRBV21-1 and TRBJ1-5. TRBV21-1 is assigned pseudogene status. The CDR3 is 15 residues long. The CDR3 here is CASSKAPGGGQPQHF. The CDR3 nucleotides read TGTGCCAGCAGCAAAGCGCCGGGAGGGGGTCAGCCCCAGCATTTT.

This clone came up once. The rearrangement uses TRBV7-2 and TRBJ2-3, with 10 positions matching TRBD1. The CDR3 is made up of 14 amino acids. The J segment lost 6 bases and the V segment lost 5 bases, leaving 5 bases of the junction unmatched. Germline CDR1 and CDR2: SGHTA and FQGNSA. The CDR3 protein is CASSDRGQGDTQYF. The CDR3 bases are TGTGCCAGCAGCGACAGGGGGCAGGGTGATACGCAGTATTTT.

The chain uses TRBV24-1 and TRBJ1-1, with 7 positions matching TRBD1. Germline V CDR1 and CDR2: KGHDR, SFDVKD. The V gene end was trimmed by 5 bases and the J gene end by 1 base; junction bases not matched to a gene: 3. This CDR3 has 14 residues. The CDR3 protein is CATSGRGPNTEAFF. In nucleotides, the CDR3 is TGTGCCACCAGTGGTAGGGGGCCGAACACTGAAGCTTTCTTT.

The chain links TRBV6-4 to TRBJ2-7, with 7 bases lining up with TRBD2. Germline V gene data show CDR1 as MRHNA and CDR2 as SNTAGT. The CDR3 totals 14 residues. The V segment lost 3 bases and the J segment 0 bases; nucleotides outside the gene matches: 2. CDR3 amino acids: CASSESGGSYEQYF. Written as DNA, the CDR3 is TGTGCCAGCAGTGAGTCGGGAGGCTCCTACGAGCAGTACTTC.

V usage is TRBV19 and J usage is TRBJ1-1, with 7 bases aligning to TRBD1. V gave up 3 bases and J gave up 4 bases; unmatched junction bases: 2. The CDR3 totals 13 residues. Germline lookup yields CDR1 LNHDA and CDR2 SQIVND (reference sequence). The CDR3, as DNA: TGTGCCAGTAGTATGGACAGGTCCACTGAAGCTTTCTTT. Its protein product is CASSMDRSTEAFF.

The chain couples TRBV6-5 to TRBJ1-2, with D uncertain. Germline lookup yields CDR1 MNHEY and CDR2 SVGAGI. The CDR3 is 13 amino acids. V shed 7 bases and J shed 2 bases, with 11 bases lying between them. CDR3 sequence: CASTTQANYGYTF. The DNA for the CDR3 is TGTGCCAGCACCACTCAGGCAAACTATGGCTACACCTTC.

The chain carries TRBV19 and TRBJ2-7; TRBD2 might be the D (5 bases). V was shortened by 5 bases and J by 2 bases, with 13 bases between the two germline ends. CDR1 and CDR2 (germline): LNHDA, SQIVND (reference sequence). There are 14 residues in the CDR3. The CDR3 DNA reads as TGTGCCAGTAGTCATGCGGGCGGCCCCTACGAGCAGTACTTC. Protein product: CASSHAGGPYEQYF.

This clone was observed a single time. The V gene is TRBV19, the J gene TRBJ1-5, with 7 bases identical to TRBD1. V trimming: 8 bases; J trimming: 2 bases; junction bases outside the gene matches: 18. Looked up from germline, CDR1 is LNHDA and CDR2 is SQIVND (reference sequence). The CDR3 is made up of 18 amino acids. CDR3 nucleotides: TGTGCCAGTTCTATTATGGGGGACAGAAAGGTCGGCAATCAGCCCCAGCATTTT. It yields the protein CASSIMGDRKVGNQPQHF.

The genes are TRBV3-1 (or the pseudogene TRBV3-2) and TRBJ1-5, with 7 bases fitting TRBD1. CDR1 is LGHDT and CDR2 is YNNKEL in the germline V gene (reference sequence). V was clipped by 2 bases and J by 4 bases; unmatched bases: 2. The CDR3 sequence is 14 residues long. CDR3 amino acids: CASSQHRGNQPQHF. The CDR3 DNA reads as TGTGCCAGCAGCCAACACAGGGGTAATCAGCCCCAGCATTTT.

This clone was counted a few times. The chain combines TRBV6-1 with TRBJ2-2; D is perhaps TRBD2 (5 bases). The germline gives CDR1 MNHNS, CDR2 SASEGT. The CDR3 length is 15 residues. The V end was cut by 0 bases, the J end by 2 bases, with 7 bases between. Here the CDR3 DNA reads TGTGCCAGCAGTGAAGCCACGGGAAACACCGGGGAGCTGTTTTTT. Protein: CASSEATGNTGELFF.

This sequence joins TRBV5-1 and TRBJ2-7; 12 bases agree with TRBD2. The germline gives CDR1 SGHRS, CDR2 YFSETQ. V lost 0 bases, J lost 7 bases, and 11 bases stayed unmatched. CDR3 length: 17 residues. The CDR3 bases are TGCGCCAGCAGCTTGGGAGCGGCTAGCGGGAGGGCCCGGGAGCAGTACTTC. It specifies CASSLGAASGRAREQYF.

This chain links TRBV7-2 with TRBJ1-4, with a weak D call TRBD1 (5 bases). Germline assignment: CDR1 SGHTA and CDR2 FQGNSA. Trimming took off 3 bases at V and 3 bases at J, with 8 bases between the two ends. The CDR3 has 14 amino acids. The CDR3 region is CASSFRGSNEKLFF. The CDR3 DNA reads as TGTGCCAGCAGCTTTCGGGGGTCTAATGAAAAACTGTTTTTT.

The chain couples TRBV29-1 to TRBJ2-3; 9 bases match TRBD2. The germline gives CDR1 SQVTM, CDR2 ANQGSEA. This CDR3 is 15 amino acids long. Trimming at V came to 3 bases and at J to 7 bases, leaving 11 bases not matched to a gene. The CDR3 nucleotides read TGCAGCGTTGACCGGCTAGCGGGGAAGGGATATACGCAGTATTTT. Translated, it gives CSVDRLAGKGYTQYF.

This sequence joins TRBV27 and TRBJ2-1, with TRBD2 matching 14 bases. The CDR3 is 15 residues long. V lost 5 bases and J lost 7; bases outside the gene matches: 4. Germline assignment: CDR1 MNHEY and CDR2 SMNVEV (reference sequence). Here the CDR3 reads CASSPGTSGRNEQFF. CDR3 bases: TGTGCCAGCAGTCCGGGGACTAGCGGGAGAAATGAGCAGTTCTTC.

The chain is built from TRBV4-1 and TRBJ1-3; D not certain. V lost 3 bases and J 4 bases, leaving 7 bases between the germline ends. Germline CDR1 is MGHRA and CDR2 is YSYEKL. This CDR3 has 13 amino acids. The CDR3 DNA follows: TGCGCCAGCAGCCAGAACAGCGGAAACACCATATATTTT. Amino acid sequence: CASSQNSGNTIYF.

This clone was seen just once. The same CDR3 arises from other DNA sequences in this sample as well. The chain combines TRBV5-1 with TRBJ1-5; D uncertain. Deletions cut 0 bases from V and 7 bases from J, with 14 bases between. The CDR3 is 15 amino acids. Germline lookup yields CDR1 SGHRS and CDR2 YFSETQ. The CDR3 loop reads CASSLVGSPGQPQHF. The DNA for the CDR3 is TGCGCCAGCAGCTTGGTCGGGAGCCCGGGGCAGCCCCAGCATTTT.

This rearrangement joins TRBV6-5 to TRBJ2-7; TRBD1 agrees at 7 bases. The CDR3 runs to 13 residues. Germline CDR1 is MNHEY and CDR2 is SVGAGI. The trim removed 7 bases at V and 2 bases at J, leaving 5 bases unmatched. CDR3 sequence: CASIPGQTYEQYF. The DNA for the CDR3 is TGTGCCAGCATCCCGGGACAGACCTACGAGCAGTACTTC.

V gene TRBV27 combines with J gene TRBJ1-3, with D possibly matching TRBD1 (5 bases). The germline V gene has CDR1 MNHEY and CDR2 SMNVEV (reference sequence). V was pared by 2 bases and J by 4 bases, with 12 bases between. This CDR3 contains 15 residues. The CDR3 loop reads CASSLSGGDGNTIYF. The CDR3 region has the DNA TGTGCCAGCAGTTTAAGTGGAGGGGACGGAAACACCATATATTTT.